The 16 T cell receptor beta chains presented below share a single source sample, sequenced in a study of blood T cell repertoires in COVID-19. The data were produced by immunoSEQ multiplex PCR, yet TCRdb's version contains in-frame clones alone and is incomplete. Of 130,000 or so clones listed, about 89% were seen once; the top ten hold less than 20%. The specimen was peripheral blood. These receptors all stem from a middle-aged man with active or convalescent COVID-19.

This chain uses TRBV30 with TRBJ1-5; 10 nucleotides align to TRBD1. Trimming took 5 bases from V and 1 from J; bases not matched to a gene: 5. Germline CDR1 is GTSNPN and CDR2 is SVGIG (reference sequence). The CDR3 runs to 15 residues. The CDR3 sequence: CAWDPDRGSNQPQHF. For the CDR3, the DNA is TGTGCCTGGGACCCGGACAGGGGGAGCAATCAGCCCCAGCATTTT.

The genes are TRBV5-4 and TRBJ2-3; tentative D call: TRBD1 (6 bases). The CDR3 has 14 residues. Trimming took 4 bases from V and 3 from J, leaving 12 bases between them. Germline V gene data show CDR1 as SGHNT and CDR2 as YYREEE (reference sequence). In nucleotides, the CDR3 is TGTGCCAGCAGCCCTGGACAGTCGACAGATACGCAGTATTTT. Translated: CASSPGQSTDTQYF.

The chain couples TRBV7-6 to TRBJ1-5; the D gene is possibly TRBD1 (6 bases). Per the germline V gene, CDR1 is SGHVS and CDR2 is FNYEAQ. There are 18 residues in the CDR3. V was cut by 1 base and J by 0 bases, with 16 bases left in between. This CDR3 reads CASSLVWRTEDSNQPQHF. DNA for the CDR3: TGTGCCAGCAGCTTAGTTTGGAGGACAGAAGATAGCAATCAGCCCCAGCATTTT.

The chain carries TRBV28 and TRBJ2-7; 7 bases match TRBD1. Germline CDR1 reads MDHEN; CDR2 reads SYDVKM. This CDR3 contains 13 residues. V gave up 8 bases and J gave up 5 bases; unmatched junction bases: 9. In DNA form, the CDR3 reads TGTGCCAGCCGGGGACAGAGCTTCAACGAGCAGTACTTC. Translated: CASRGQSFNEQYF.

The chain links TRBV6-1 to TRBJ2-2; 7 bases are shared with TRBD2. Germline CDR1 MNHNS, CDR2 SASEGT. The CDR3 runs 15 residues. V was clipped by 2 bases and J by 5 bases; unmatched bases: 5. The CDR3 DNA sequence: TGTGCCAGCAGTGAAATCGGGGGAGGGACCGGGGAGCTGTTTTTT. Translated, it gives CASSEIGGGTGELFF.

The rearrangement uses TRBV5-4 and TRBJ2-7; a possible D gene is TRBD2 (5 bases). Germline V gene lookup returns CDR1 SGHNT and CDR2 YYREEE (reference sequence). V was clipped by 4 bases and J by 1 base, with 15 bases between them. The CDR3 covers 15 residues. The CDR3 spells CASSPGVLESYEQYF. The CDR3 DNA sequence: TGTGCCAGCAGCCCCGGGGTATTAGAATCCTACGAGCAGTACTTC.

This rearrangement joins TRBV12-5 to TRBJ2-5, with TRBD2 as a possible D gene (6 bases). Looked up from germline, CDR1 is LGHNT and CDR2 is FRNRAP. This CDR3 is 13 amino acids long. The V gene lost 6 bases and the J gene lost 5 bases, with 13 bases spanning the gap. The CDR3, as DNA: TGTGCTAGTGGAGGAGGGCGCGGTGAGACCCAGTACTTC. Encoded protein: CASGGGRGETQYF.

This chain links TRBV5-4 with TRBJ2-5; 7 nucleotides agree with TRBD1. Germline CDR1 is SGHNT and CDR2 is YYREEE (reference sequence). The junction had 11 bases not matched to a gene; V was cut back by 4 bases and J by 5 bases. CDR3 length: 15 amino acids. The CDR3 coding sequence is TGTGCCAGCAGCCGGGACAGCCGTCGAACGGAGACCCAGTACTTC. Translating it yields CASSRDSRRTETQYF.

The rearrangement uses TRBV30 and TRBJ2-2; 8 nucleotides agree with TRBD1. After removal of 1 base from V and 5 bases from J, the junction contained 9 bases not matched to a gene. Per germline, CDR1 GTSNPN and CDR2 SVGIG (reference sequence). The length of the CDR3 is 16 residues. CDR3 protein: CAWSGSGTGGTGELFF. The DNA of the CDR3 is TGTGCCTGGAGTGGGTCCGGGACAGGTGGTACCGGGGAGCTGTTTTTT. The variable domain in full, completed from reference TRBV30 and TRBJ2-2, reads SQTIHQWPATLVQPVGSPLSLECTVEGTSNPNLYWYRQAAGRGLQLLFYSVGIGQISSEVPQNLSASRPQDRQFILSSKKLLLSDSGFYLCAWSGSGTGGTGELFFGEGSRLTVL.

The chain employs TRBV6-5 and TRBJ2-1, with D maybe TRBD1 (5 bases). The CDR3 has 15 residues. CDR1 and CDR2 from the germline V gene are MNHEY and SVGAGI. The V gene lost 0 bases and the J gene lost 4 bases, with 10 bases spanning the gap. CDR3: CASSYSSQGYNEQFF. The CDR3 nucleotides are TGTGCCAGCAGTTACTCGAGTCAGGGTTACAATGAGCAGTTCTTC.

V is TRBV6-5 and J is TRBJ2-1; maybe TRBD2 (6 bases). V lost 0 bases, J lost 3 bases, and 12 bases lay in between. Germline assignment: CDR1 MNHEY and CDR2 SVGAGI. The CDR3 consists of 16 residues. The CDR3 sequence: CASSYSGLPSYNEQFF. The CDR3 nucleotides read TGTGCCAGCAGTTACTCGGGACTCCCGAGCTACAATGAGCAGTTCTTC.

This clone was counted only a few times. In the same sample, other DNA sequences code for this CDR3. The V call is TRBV9, the J call TRBJ1-2, with 8 bases identical to TRBD1. This CDR3 comprises 15 residues. J lost 2 bases, V lost 0 bases, and 3 bases had no gene match. The germline V gene encodes CDR1 SGDLS and CDR2 YYNGEE. The CDR3 coding sequence is TGTGCCAGCAGCGTAGATGGGACAGGCAACTATGGCTACACCTTC. Translating gives CASSVDGTGNYGYTF.

This chain joins TRBV29-1 and TRBJ1-5; unclear D gene. The CDR3 sequence is 12 residues long. The V gene's germline CDR1 is SQVTM and CDR2 ANQGSEA. V was clipped by 4 bases and J by 4 bases, with 8 bases between them. The CDR3 DNA reads as TGCAGCGTTGTTTCGGGAAATCAGCCCCAGCATTTT. Its protein is CSVVSGNQPQHF.

The chain links TRBV18 to TRBJ1-2; D remains unclear. This CDR3 spans 12 amino acids. Trimming cost V 5 bases and J 3 bases, with 7 bases left between them. CDR1 and CDR2 (germline): KGHSH, LQKENI. Here the CDR3 reads CASSTTDYGYTF. The CDR3, as DNA: TGTGCCAGCTCAACGACTGACTATGGCTACACCTTC.

CDR3 nucleotide sequence: TGCAGTGCTAGTTTTCAGGGGAACACTGAAGCTTTCTTT. The encoded protein is CSASFQGNTEAFF. The V gene is TRBV20-1, the J gene TRBJ1-1, with a possible D match to TRBD1 (5 bases). The CDR3 sequence is 13 residues long. Germline CDR1 DFQATT, CDR2 SNEGSKA (reference sequence). The ends were cut back, 3 bases at V and 1 base at J, with 9 bases in the middle.

The chain is built from TRBV18 and TRBJ1-1, with 10 positions matching TRBD1. The V segment lost 4 bases and the J segment 1 base; nucleotides outside the gene matches: 3. Germline lookup yields CDR1 KGHSH and CDR2 LQKENI. CDR3 length: 15 residues. The CDR3 nucleotides read TGTGCCAGCTCACTGGGGACAGGGGAGAACACTGAAGCTTTCTTT. Translation gives CASSLGTGENTEAFF.